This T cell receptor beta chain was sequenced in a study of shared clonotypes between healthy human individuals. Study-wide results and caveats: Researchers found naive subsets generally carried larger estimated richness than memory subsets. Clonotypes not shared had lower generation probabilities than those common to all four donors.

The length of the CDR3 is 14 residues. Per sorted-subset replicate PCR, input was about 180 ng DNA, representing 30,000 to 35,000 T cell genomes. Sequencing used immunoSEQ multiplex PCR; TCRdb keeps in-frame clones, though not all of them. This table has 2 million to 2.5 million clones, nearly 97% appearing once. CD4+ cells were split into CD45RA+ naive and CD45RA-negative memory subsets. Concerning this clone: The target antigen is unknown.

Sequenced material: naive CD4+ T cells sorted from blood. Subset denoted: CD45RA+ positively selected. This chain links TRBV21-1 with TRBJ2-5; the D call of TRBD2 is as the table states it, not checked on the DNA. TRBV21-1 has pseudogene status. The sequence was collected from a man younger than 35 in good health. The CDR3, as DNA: TGTGCCAGCAGGGGGACTAGCAGGCAAGAGACCCAGTACTTC. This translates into CASRGTSRQETQYF.